This TCR beta chain was captured by sequencing in a study of sequential checkpoint blockade in melanoma. The wider study: Each arm's sequence ended with maintenance nivolumab.

Treatment described: randomized to nivolumab then ipilimumab (arm A) or the reverse (arm B). DNA-damaging chemotherapy had not been given to any patient beforehand. PBMC sorting kept live CD3+CD8+ cells without CD19 or CD56. Profiling relied on immunoSEQ multiplex PCR, and the TCRdb table lists in-frame clones only, not all of them. This sample has around 30,000 clones; approximately 77% occur once, and the top ten carry 18%. V was cut by 4 bases and J by 8 bases, with 15 bases left in between. Germline lookup yields CDR1 KGHSH and CDR2 LQKENI. This CDR3 is built from 14 residues. This clonotype was sampled from a human donor with melanoma. The chain carries TRBV18 and TRBJ1-5; D is perhaps TRBD1 (6 bases). Sequencing was performed on CD8+ T cells sorted from blood (inferred from file names), taken from a patient given nivolumab and ipilimumab in sequence. CDR3 sequence reads: CASSLTGGGEPQHF. The CDR3 DNA sequence: TGTGCCAGCTCACTCACGGGGGGCGGGGAGCCCCAGCATTTT. The entire variable domain, with the rest obtained from reference TRBV18 and TRBJ1-5, is as follows: NAGVMQNPRHLVRRRGQEARLRCSPMKGHSHVYWYRQLPEEGLKFMVYLQKENIIDESGMPKERFSAEFPKEGPSILRIQQVVRGDSAAYFCASSLTGGGEPQHFGDGTRLSIL.